A single sample is the source of the 11 T cell receptor beta chains below, sequenced in a study of cytomegalovirus exposure and HLA in healthy donors (dated by TCRdb to the late 2010s). Receptor libraries were prepared by the immunoSEQ multiplex PCR assay. Drawn from immuneACCESS, this table holds only the in-frame rearrangements with V and J called that TCRdb kept. Clones are partly lost; checked studies trace under half to an unresolved V gene and leave the rest unexplained. For this sample there are fewer than 60,000 clones; roughly 89% appear just once. The top ten constitute about 16% of the sample. The sequenced material came from PBMCs. These receptor sequences come from a woman aged 18-30 years in good health and CMV-seronegative.

The CDR3 sequence is CASSPGSGLLGEKLFF. CDR3 coding DNA: TGTGCCAGCAGCCCCGGGAGCGGGCTATTGGGGGAAAAACTGTTTTTT. V gene TRBV11-2 combines with J gene TRBJ1-4; no definite D call. Germline CDR1 reads SGHAT; CDR2 reads FQNNGV. The CDR3 runs 16 residues. V was shortened by 5 bases and J by 8 bases, with 21 bases between the two germline ends.

The CDR3 sequence is CASSLPGTGGDSPLHF. The CDR3 coding sequence is TGTGCCAGCAGCTTACCCGGGACCGGAGGGGATTCACCCCTCCACTTT. This chain connects TRBV5-5 to TRBJ1-6, with a weak D call TRBD1 (5 bases). In germline, CDR1 is SGHKS, CDR2 YYEKEE (reference sequence). V gave up 2 bases and J gave up 8 bases, with 17 bases separating them. The CDR3 totals 16 residues.

The CDR3 coding sequence is TGTGCCTGGAGTAACGGACAGGACATTAAGGCTTTCTTT. As protein: CAWSNGQDIKAFF. V is TRBV30 and J is TRBJ1-1; 7 nucleotides agree with TRBD1. V shed 2 bases, J shed 11 bases, and the junction held 11 bases outside the gene matches. This CDR3 has 13 residues. The germline V gene encodes CDR1 GTSNPN and CDR2 SVGIG (reference sequence).

The V and J genes are TRBV4-3 and TRBJ1-1; perhaps TRBD1 as D (5 bases). The CDR3 is 15 amino acids. V lost 1 base and J lost 4, with 13 bases in between. The germline V gene encodes CDR1 LGHNA and CDR2 YSLEER. The CDR3 coding sequence is TGCGCCAGCAGCCAAGGGGGACTGGGTAGCACTGAAGCTTTCTTT. It translates to CASSQGGLGSTEAFF.

The gene calls are TRBV6-1 and TRBJ1-3, with 7 bases lining up with TRBD1. The germline V gene encodes CDR1 MNHNS and CDR2 SASEGT. The CDR3 spans 14 residues. V lost 6 bases to trimming and J lost 3 bases; unmatched junction nucleotides: 5. CDR3 sequence reads: CASRATGSGNTIYF. The DNA of the CDR3 is TGTGCCAGCAGAGCGACAGGGAGTGGAAACACCATATATTTT.

The rearrangement joins TRBV25-1 to TRBJ2-3; D may be TRBD1 (5 bases). This CDR3 comprises 11 residues. The germline V gene encodes CDR1 MGHDK and CDR2 SYGVNS. V was clipped by 3 bases and J by 11 bases, with 9 bases between them. In DNA form, the CDR3 reads TGTGCCAGCAGTGATTTTAGGGGGCAGTATTTT. Residues: CASSDFRGQYF.

This clone was detected a few times. The gene calls are TRBV18 and TRBJ2-1; 10 positions agree with TRBD2. The V and J ends lost 4 bases and 10 bases, in that order; junction bases with no gene match: 10. Looked up from germline, CDR1 is KGHSH and CDR2 is LQKENI. The CDR3 contains 15 residues. The CDR3 sequence: CASSRGTSVSYEQFF. The CDR3 DNA is TGTGCCAGCTCACGCGGGACTAGCGTGTCCTACGAGCAGTTCTTC.

This sequence joins TRBV28 and TRBJ2-7; 8 bases map to TRBD1. The germline V gene has CDR1 MDHEN and CDR2 SYDVKM. The CDR3 is 15 amino acids. The trim removed 4 bases at V and 4 bases at J, leaving 9 bases unmatched. In DNA form, the CDR3 reads TGTGCCAGCAGTTCAGGGGGACAGGTGGCATACGAGCAGTACTTC. This gives the protein CASSSGGQVAYEQYF.

The chain has TRBV28 and TRBJ1-2, with D unresolved. Germline V gene lookup returns CDR1 MDHEN and CDR2 SYDVKM. This CDR3 has 11 residues. V was pared by 8 bases and J by 5 bases, with 9 bases between. The CDR3 nucleotides are TGTGCCAGCCGATTCGAGTATGGCTACACCTTC. It codes for CASRFEYGYTF.

The V call is TRBV30, the J call TRBJ1-2; D is unclear. Germline-derived CDR1 and CDR2 are GTSNPN and SVGIG (reference sequence). CDR3 length: 14 residues. V lost 1 base and J lost 2, with 11 bases in between. Here the CDR3 reads CAWSALAGNYGYTF. The CDR3 coding sequence is TGTGCCTGGAGTGCCCTGGCGGGCAACTATGGCTACACCTTC.

The CDR3 DNA follows: TGTGCCAGTAGTATTGGTGGGCTAACCACCGTCGAGACCCAGTACTTC. It yields the protein CASSIGGLTTVETQYF. The chain combines TRBV19 with TRBJ2-5; the D is unclear. Trimming pared 3 bases from V and 5 bases from J, leaving 19 bases between. Germline CDR1 and CDR2: LNHDA and SQIVND (reference sequence). This CDR3 comprises 16 residues.